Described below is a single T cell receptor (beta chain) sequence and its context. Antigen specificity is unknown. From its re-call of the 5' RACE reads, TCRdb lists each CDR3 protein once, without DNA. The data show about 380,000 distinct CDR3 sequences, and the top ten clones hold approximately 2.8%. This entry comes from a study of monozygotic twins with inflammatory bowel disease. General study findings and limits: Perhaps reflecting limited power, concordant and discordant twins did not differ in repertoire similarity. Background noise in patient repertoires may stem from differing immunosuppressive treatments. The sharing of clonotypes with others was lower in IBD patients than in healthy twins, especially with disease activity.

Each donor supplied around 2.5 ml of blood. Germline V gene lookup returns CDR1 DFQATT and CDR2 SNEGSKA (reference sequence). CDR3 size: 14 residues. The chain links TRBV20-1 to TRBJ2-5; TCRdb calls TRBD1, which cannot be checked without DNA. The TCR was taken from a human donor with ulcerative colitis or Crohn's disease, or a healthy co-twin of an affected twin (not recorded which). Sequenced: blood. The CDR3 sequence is CSAEGYRGRETQYF.